This TCR beta chain was documented in a study of blood T cell repertoires in COVID-19. V lost 1 base to trimming and J lost 3 bases; unmatched junction nucleotides: 4. Germline V gene lookup returns CDR1 SGHTA and CDR2 FQGNSA. The length of the CDR3 is 15 residues. Profiling relied on immunoSEQ multiplex PCR, and the TCRdb table lists in-frame clones only, not all of them. Here the sample spans around 200,000 clones, 85% being singletons. Notes on this clone: This CDR3 is also generated by other DNA sequences in the sample.

This sequence was found in a woman of 80 years or more with acute or convalescent COVID-19. V and J are TRBV7-2 and TRBJ2-7; the match to TRBD2 covers 9 bases. The sample comprised peripheral blood. The CDR3, as DNA: TGTGCCAGCAGCTTAGGTGCTAGCGGGAACTACGAGCAGTACTTC. This translates into CASSLGASGNYEQYF.